A selection of T cell receptor beta chains follows, all from one sample in a study of cytomegalovirus exposure and HLA in healthy donors. Profiling relied on immunoSEQ multiplex PCR, and the TCRdb table lists in-frame clones only, not all of them. The sample yields some 150,000 clones, approximately 86% seen once. Sequenced sample: PBMCs. These receptor sequences come from a man aged 18 to 30 in good health and CMV-seropositive. CDR3s include the opening cysteine and the closing phenylalanine or tryptophan.

j_call | v_call | cdr3_aa
TRBJ2-2 | TRBV5-1 | CASLPGGGAARGELFF
TRBJ2-1 | TRBV7-9 | CASSSGIRESHEQFF
TRBJ1-1 | TRBV9 | CASSVVSAMNTEAFF
TRBJ2-3 | TRBV12-5 | CASGLETSLLADTQYF
TRBJ1-1 | TRBV4-2 | CASTLDRERTEAFF
TRBJ1-5 | TRBV2 | CASSFDSYNSNQPQHF
TRBJ1-5 | TRBV30 | CAWSDGTGIYQPQHF
TRBJ2-1 | TRBV9 | CASSPGLAGVGGNEQFF
TRBJ2-7 | TRBV7-2 | CASSLGGGFYEQYF
TRBJ2-7 | TRBV20-1 | CSASYAYEQYF
TRBJ2-1 | TRBV9 | CASSLGREQFF
TRBJ2-1 | TRBV9 | CASSAASGLIPSEQFF
TRBJ2-2 | TRBV5-6 | CASSPYTGELFF
TRBJ2-3 | TRBV2 | CATCRGYRSGTQYF
TRBJ2-5 | TRBV9 | CASSRYQGETQYF
TRBJ1-1 | TRBV23-1 | CASKVGGPRMNTEAFF
TRBJ1-1 | TRBV2 | CASIGQVNTEAFF
TRBJ1-1 | TRBV2 | CASSDPAFF
TRBJ2-2 | TRBV4-3 | CASSRRAGLADNTGELFF
TRBJ2-5 | TRBV29-1 | CSVAGGVQETQYF
TRBJ1-2 | TRBV4-1 | CASSQVGTQSRYGYTF
TRBJ2-7 | TRBV27 | CASSPLAESLDEQYF
TRBJ2-1 | TRBV13 | CASSLGGRAQQFF
TRBJ2-6 | TRBV9 | CASSVASLGANVLTF
TRBJ2-1 | TRBV4-3 | CASSQGHNEQFF
TRBJ1-1 | TRBV7-2 | CASSRDRGNTEAFF
TRBJ2-2 | TRBV28 | CASSVRLAQNTGELFF
TRBJ2-5 | TRBV13 | CASSLAGARETQYF
TRBJ1-2 | TRBV5-4 | CASSSRDSRNYGYTF
TRBJ2-3 | TRBV6-6 | CAMGQNPDTQYF
TRBJ2-1 | TRBV6-6 | CASRGLAGEAYNEQFF
TRBJ2-7 | TRBV19 | CASSIGTGEFGYEQYF
TRBJ2-3 | TRBV4-1 | CASSLGGRADTQYF
TRBJ2-5 | TRBV9 | CASSPGQQETQYF
TRBJ2-7 | TRBV4-2 | CASSQEESLYEQYF
TRBJ1-2 | TRBV29-1 | CSADRGQYYGYTF
TRBJ2-5 | TRBV15 | CATSRGLTGLGETQYF
TRBJ2-7 | TRBV4-3 | CASSQDTSGGLVQYF
TRBJ2-3 | TRBV6-6 | CASSYPADTQYF
TRBJ1-2 | TRBV13 | CASSLGRAGGYTF
TRBJ2-2 | TRBV4-2 | CASSQIGSGGANTGELFF
TRBJ2-3 | TRBV6-1 | CASSEAPAVSTDTQYF
TRBJ2-7 | TRBV10-3 | CAIAGQGASYEQYF
TRBJ2-3 | TRBV27 | CASTKRVHSGGLDTQYF
TRBJ1-3 | TRBV28 | CASAISGNTIYF
TRBJ2-5 | TRBV7-2 | CASSPQGETQYF
TRBJ2-1 | TRBV4-3 | CASSQELPAGGYNEQFF
TRBJ1-3 | TRBV29-1 | CSVGGTGPGNTIYF
TRBJ1-1 | TRBV19 | CASSPQGVGGTEAFF
TRBJ1-1 | TRBV28 | CASIIQGAAFF
TRBJ1-2 | TRBV6-5 | CASSYEFGYGYTF
TRBJ1-5 | TRBV19 | CASSRQGAGNQPQHF